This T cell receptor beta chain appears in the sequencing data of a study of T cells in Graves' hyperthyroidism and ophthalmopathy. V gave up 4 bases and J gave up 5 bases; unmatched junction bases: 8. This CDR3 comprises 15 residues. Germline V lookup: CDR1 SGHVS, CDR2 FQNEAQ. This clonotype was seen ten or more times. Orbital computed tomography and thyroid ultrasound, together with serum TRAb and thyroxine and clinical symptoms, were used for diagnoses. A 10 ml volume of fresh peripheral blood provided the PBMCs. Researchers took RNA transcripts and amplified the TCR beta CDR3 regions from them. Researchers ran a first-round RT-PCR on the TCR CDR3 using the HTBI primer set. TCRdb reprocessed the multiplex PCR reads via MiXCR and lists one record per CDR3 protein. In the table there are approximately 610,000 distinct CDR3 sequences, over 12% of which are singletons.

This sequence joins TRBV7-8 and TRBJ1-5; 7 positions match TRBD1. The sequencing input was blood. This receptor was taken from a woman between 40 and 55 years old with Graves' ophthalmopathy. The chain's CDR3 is CASSSLTGKDQPQHF. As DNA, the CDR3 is TGTGCCAGCAGCTCATTGACAGGGAAGGATCAGCCCCAGCATTTT.